Only a few counts were recorded for the clone carrying this T cell receptor (beta chain). Its antigen is still unknown. Both 60 Vbeta primers and 13 Jbeta primers went into the PCR. TCRdb's table, derived via immunoSEQ multiplex PCR, lists solely in-frame clones and lacks some. The sample carries some 160,000 clones, around 85% recorded once. The CDR3 has 14 amino acids. Germline CDR1 SGHDT, CDR2 YYEEEE. The J segment lost 5 bases and the V segment lost 0 bases, leaving 1 base of the junction unmatched. This specimen belongs to a study of cytomegalovirus exposure and HLA in healthy donors. Study-level findings and limits: Three CMV-associated chains were confirmed in vitro to be specific for CMV antigens.

The chain has TRBV5-6 and TRBJ2-2; 7 bases align to TRBD1. The sample taken for sequencing was PBMCs. The receptor comes from a male donor in good health and CMV-seronegative. CDR3 DNA sequence: TGTGCCAGCAGCTTGGACAGGGGAACCGGGGAGCTGTTTTTT. It yields the protein CASSLDRGTGELFF.